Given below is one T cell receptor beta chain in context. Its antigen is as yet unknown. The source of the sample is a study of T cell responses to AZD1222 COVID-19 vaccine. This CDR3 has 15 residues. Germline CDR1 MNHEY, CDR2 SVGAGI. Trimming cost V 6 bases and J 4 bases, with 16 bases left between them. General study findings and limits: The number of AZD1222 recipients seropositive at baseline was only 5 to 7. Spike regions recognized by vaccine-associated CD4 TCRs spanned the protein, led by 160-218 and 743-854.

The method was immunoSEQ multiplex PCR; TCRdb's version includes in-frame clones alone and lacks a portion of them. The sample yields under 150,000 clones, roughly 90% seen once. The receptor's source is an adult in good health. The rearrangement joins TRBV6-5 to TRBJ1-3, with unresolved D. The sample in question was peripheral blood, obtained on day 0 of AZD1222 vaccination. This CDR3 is CASRLRWEAGNTIYF. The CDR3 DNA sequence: TGTGCCAGCAGGCTCCGGTGGGAGGCGGGAAACACCATATATTTT.